These 10 T cell receptor beta chains share one sample of origin, sequenced in a study of blood T cell repertoires in COVID-19. The table came from immunoSEQ multiplex PCR; TCRdb's copy has only in-frame clones and leaves some out. The sample has about 180,000 clones, 70% to 90% seen once. The source material was peripheral blood. The receptor set was obtained from an older person with COVID-19, enrolled during active disease.

This sequence joins TRBV4-1 and TRBJ1-5; 9 nucleotides match TRBD1. The CDR3 loop spans 15 amino acids. V trimming: 2 bases; J trimming: 6 bases; junction bases outside the gene matches: 5. The V gene's germline CDR1 is MGHRA and CDR2 YSYEKL. The CDR3 DNA follows: TGCGCCAGCAGCCAAACAGGGGGCTTGGGTCAGCCCCAGCATTTT. Its translation: CASSQTGGLGQPQHF.

The chain employs TRBV5-5 and TRBJ2-7; 9 bases align to TRBD2. J gave up 1 base and V 5 bases, and 7 bases lay outside the gene matches. Germline V gene data show CDR1 as SGHKS and CDR2 as YYEKEE (reference sequence). The CDR3 is made up of 15 amino acids. Written as DNA, the CDR3 is TGTGCCAGCAGTAAACTAGCGGGTTCTTCCTACGAGCAGTACTTC. The encoded protein is CASSKLAGSSYEQYF. The variable domain in full, completed from reference TRBV5-5 and TRBJ2-7, reads DAGVTQSPTHLIKTRGQQVTLRCSPISGHKSVSWYQQVLGQGPQFIFQYYEKEERGRGNFPDRFSARQFPNYSSELNVNALLLGDSALYLCASSKLAGSSYEQYFGPGTRLTVT.

The V gene is TRBV6-1, the J gene TRBJ1-5; D gene unclear. The CDR3 is 14 amino acids. Trimming pared 2 bases from V and 0 bases from J, leaving 5 bases between. Germline lookup yields CDR1 MNHNS and CDR2 SASEGT. DNA of the CDR3: TGTGCCAGCAGTGAATTATCTAGCAATCAGCCCCAGCATTTT. This codes for CASSELSSNQPQHF.

The chain joins TRBV29-1 to TRBJ1-1; D is ambiguous. This CDR3 has 14 amino acids. Trimming pared 7 bases from V and 6 bases from J, leaving 21 bases between. CDR1 is SQVTM and CDR2 is ANQGSEA in the germline V gene. The CDR3 bases are TGCAGCGCATTCGCGGGGATCGGGATACCTGAAGCTTTCTTT. Protein sequence: CSAFAGIGIPEAFF.

This clone was counted only a few times. The chain is built from TRBV5-8 and TRBJ1-1, with TRBD1 matching 8 bases. CDR1 and CDR2 (germline): SGHTS, YDEGEE. V gave up 4 bases and J gave up 1 base; unmatched junction bases: 3. The CDR3 spans 14 residues. For the CDR3, the DNA is TGTGCCAGCAGCATGGGACAGGAGAACACTGAAGCTTTCTTT. Amino acids: CASSMGQENTEAFF. Together with reference TRBV5-8 and TRBJ1-1, the CDR3 gives the full variable domain: EAGVTQSPTHLIKTRGQQATLRCSPISGHTSVYWYQQALGLGLQFLLWYDEGEERNRGNFPPRFSGRQFPNYSSELNVNALELEDSALYLCASSMGQENTEAFFGQGTRLTVV.

The J gene is TRBJ2-3, the V gene TRBV6-6; 7 positions agree with TRBD2. The ends lost 7 bases at V and 6 bases at J; junction bases unmatched: 10. Germline-derived CDR1 and CDR2 are MNHNY and SVGAGI (reference sequence). This CDR3 spans 14 amino acids. Here the CDR3 reads CASKPRGRGDTQYF. The DNA of the CDR3 is TGTGCCAGCAAACCCCGCGGGAGAGGGGATACGCAGTATTTT.

The rearrangement links TRBV9 to TRBJ2-5, with 8 bases fitting TRBD1. CDR3 length: 16 residues. CDR1 and CDR2 (germline): SGDLS, YYNGEE. After removal of 3 bases from V and 5 bases from J, the junction contained 12 bases not matched to a gene. The CDR3 bases are TGTGCCAGCAGCGCCACCCAGTGGACAGGGCTTGAGACCCAGTACTTC. Its protein product is CASSATQWTGLETQYF.

V is TRBV5-1 and J is TRBJ1-3, with a possible D match to TRBD1 (5 bases). Between the trimmed V and J ends, which lost 3 bases and 2 bases, there was a span of 12 bases. Germline lookup yields CDR1 SGHRS and CDR2 YFSETQ. The CDR3 is 15 amino acids. The CDR3: CASSSGGSAGNTIYF. The CDR3 coding sequence is TGCGCCAGCAGCTCCGGGGGGTCGGCTGGAAACACCATATATTTT.

The rearrangement joins TRBV5-4 to TRBJ2-3, with TRBD1 as a possible D gene (6 bases). The germline gives CDR1 SGHNT, CDR2 YYREEE (reference sequence). The CDR3 contains 14 residues. Deletions cut 4 bases from V and 6 bases from J, with 15 bases between. The CDR3 nucleotides are TGTGCCAGCAGCAAGTCAGGGGCGAGTGATACGCAGTATTTT. Amino acids: CASSKSGASDTQYF.

V gene TRBV7-2 combines with J gene TRBJ2-1, with 11 bases identical to TRBD2. Germline V CDR1 and CDR2: SGHTA, FQGNSA. V trimming: 1 base; J trimming: 7 bases; junction bases outside the gene matches: 12. CDR3 length: 18 amino acids. CDR3 sequence: CASSLVGTSGRGGNEQFF. The CDR3 DNA reads as TGTGCCAGCAGCTTAGTAGGGACTAGCGGCCGAGGTGGGAATGAGCAGTTCTTC. Variable domain in full (rest from reference TRBV7-2 and TRBJ2-1): GAGVSQSPSNKVTEKGKDVELRCDPISGHTALYWYRQSLGQGLEFLIYFQGNSAPDKSGLPSDRFSAERTGGSVSTLTIQRTQQEDSAVYLCASSLVGTSGRGGNEQFFGPGTRLTVL.